This T cell receptor (beta chain) emerged from a study of cytomegalovirus exposure and HLA in healthy donors. Repertoires were generated with immunoSEQ multiplex PCR, while TCRdb's copy carries only in-frame clones and drops some. The table lists 150,000 or so clones, 85% of them singletons, with about 2.1% in the top ten. This sequence originates from a man aged 25 to 40 in good health and CMV-seropositive. Sequencing input: PBMCs.

CDR3 bases: TGTGCCAGCAGCTTGGGACCGGGAAGCTCCTACAATGAGCAGTTCTTC. Its translation: CASSLGPGSSYNEQFF. The chain is built from TRBV5-8 and TRBJ2-1, with TRBD2 as a possible D gene (5 bases). CDR3 length: 16 residues. The V gene lost 0 bases and the J gene lost 0 bases, with 10 bases spanning the gap. Germline CDR1 reads SGHTS; CDR2 reads YDEGEE.